Each of the 30 T cell receptor beta chains below was sequenced from the same sample in a study of blood T cell repertoires in COVID-19. Only in-frame clones appear in the TCRdb table, and some are missing; sequencing was by immunoSEQ multiplex PCR. The sample consists of over 55,000 clones, 75% to 90% of them appearing once. Sequenced input: peripheral blood. The receptors stem from a man aged 45-65 years with active COVID-19.

The chain uses TRBV6-5 and TRBJ1-1; TRBD1 aligns across 9 bases. The J segment lost 5 bases and the V segment lost 7 bases, leaving 11 bases of the junction unmatched. CDR1 and CDR2 (germline): MNHEY, SVGAGI. The length of the CDR3 is 15 residues. The CDR3 sequence is CASKPGTGRSTEAFF. DNA of the CDR3: TGTGCCAGCAAGCCCGGGACAGGGAGATCGACTGAAGCTTTCTTT.

The J gene is TRBJ2-5, the V gene TRBV25-1; 10 nucleotides agree with TRBD2. The CDR3 spans 16 residues. CDR1 MGHDK and CDR2 SYGVNS come from the germline V gene. The V gene end was trimmed by 4 bases and the J gene end by 4 bases; junction bases not matched to a gene: 9. The chain's CDR3 is CASSAQASGSLETQYF. In nucleotides, the CDR3 is TGTGCCAGCAGTGCTCAAGCTAGCGGGAGTTTAGAGACCCAGTACTTC.

This clone occurred a few times. V is TRBV24-1 and J is TRBJ2-3; D unclear. The V and J ends lost 7 bases and 4 bases respectively, with 14 bases between them. CDR3 size: 14 residues. Germline assignment: CDR1 KGHDR and CDR2 SFDVKD. CDR3 protein: CATSPTQYADTQYF. The DNA of the CDR3 is TGTGCCACCAGCCCAACACAGTACGCAGATACGCAGTATTTT.

The V gene is TRBV27, the J gene TRBJ1-6; perhaps TRBD1 as D (5 bases). V lost 4 bases to trimming and J lost 4 bases, with 8 bases between them. Germline CDR1 MNHEY, CDR2 SMNVEV (reference sequence). The CDR3 length is 14 residues. CDR3 sequence reads: CASSSTAYNSPLHF. The CDR3 region has the DNA TGTGCCAGCAGTTCGACAGCTTATAATTCACCCCTCCACTTT.

The chain employs TRBV24-1 and TRBJ1-5; D not certain. Germline V CDR1 and CDR2: KGHDR, SFDVKD. The CDR3 sequence is 13 residues long. V was cut by 3 bases and J by 9 bases, with 11 bases left in between. The CDR3 nucleotides read TGTGCCACCAGTGATGGTCTTCGAGGGCCCCAGCATTTT. It codes for CATSDGLRGPQHF.

J is TRBJ2-5 and V is TRBV9; 7 positions match TRBD2. Germline V gene data show CDR1 as SGDLS and CDR2 as YYNGEE. Trimming removed 4 bases from V and 5 bases from J; junction bases left unmatched: 11. CDR3 length equals 15 residues. The CDR3 nucleotides read TGTGCCAGCAGCCCGTCGGGGGGACTGAGGGAGACCCAGTACTTC. Amino acids: CASSPSGGLRETQYF.

The chain has TRBV10-3 and TRBJ1-1; D might be TRBD1 (5 bases). Trimming took 1 base from V and 7 from J, leaving 16 bases between them. This CDR3 spans 15 amino acids. The germline gives CDR1 ENHRY, CDR2 SYGVKD. The CDR3 nucleotides read TGTGCCATCAGTGAGTACGTTGTGGGGGGAGGTGAAGCTTTCTTT. It translates to CAISEYVVGGGEAFF.

In its sample, this clone was seen once. The chain recombines TRBV19 with TRBJ1-2; D possibly corresponds to TRBD1 (6 bases). Germline V gene data show CDR1 as LNHDA and CDR2 as SQIVND (reference sequence). The length of the CDR3 is 15 residues. The V and J ends lost 4 bases and 5 bases respectively, with 17 bases between them. In nucleotides, the CDR3 is TGTGCCAGTAGTACCCCGACTGACAGGCGGTATGGCTACACCTTC. It translates to CASSTPTDRRYGYTF.

The chain employs TRBV24-1 and TRBJ2-2; the match to TRBD2 covers 13 bases. Germline loops: CDR1 KGHDR, CDR2 SFDVKD. V lost 3 bases to trimming and J lost 6 bases; unmatched junction nucleotides: 6. CDR3 length equals 17 residues. CDR3 bases: TGTGCCACCAGTGATAGCGGACTAGCGGGAGAACCCGGGGAGCTGTTTTTT. Translated: CATSDSGLAGEPGELFF.

The chain carries TRBV7-8 and TRBJ2-1; 8 bases line up with TRBD2. V lost 2 bases to trimming and J lost 0 bases; unmatched junction nucleotides: 12. Looked up from germline, CDR1 is SGHVS and CDR2 is FQNEAQ. This CDR3 comprises 19 residues. DNA for the CDR3: TGTGCCAGCAGCTTATTTGGGGATAGCGGGGTGTCCTCCTACAATGAGCAGTTCTTC. Protein product: CASSLFGDSGVSSYNEQFF.

The chain employs TRBV27 and TRBJ2-3, with TRBD2 matching 10 bases. This CDR3 has 15 amino acids. Germline V gene data show CDR1 as MNHEY and CDR2 as SMNVEV (reference sequence). Trimming removed 4 bases from V and 1 base from J; junction bases left unmatched: 2. The CDR3 sequence is CASSYGTSGTDTQYF. As DNA, the CDR3 is TGTGCCAGCAGTTATGGGACTAGCGGCACAGATACGCAGTATTTT.

The genes are TRBV6-2 or TRBV6-3 and TRBJ2-1, with 8 bases fitting TRBD2. Germline CDR1 is MNHEY and CDR2 is SVGEGT. The CDR3 contains 14 residues. Trimming at V came to 5 bases and at J to 5 bases, leaving 5 bases not matched to a gene. The CDR3 sequence is CASSGLAHNNEQFF. CDR3 sequence (DNA): TGTGCCAGCAGTGGACTAGCCCACAACAATGAGCAGTTCTTC.

The V call is TRBV28, the J call TRBJ2-3; the D gene is possibly TRBD2 (7 bases). Germline V lookup: CDR1 MDHEN, CDR2 SYDVKM. The V end lost 3 bases, the J end lost 4 bases, and 20 bases lay between the germline ends. The CDR3 has 17 residues. This CDR3 reads CASSLAQGGGWADTQYF. The CDR3 nucleotides are TGTGCCAGCAGTTTGGCCCAAGGGGGAGGGTGGGCAGATACGCAGTATTTT.

This clone was recorded only once. This chain uses TRBV28 with TRBJ2-2; 13 nucleotides match TRBD2. The CDR3 length is 16 residues. In germline, CDR1 is MDHEN, CDR2 SYDVKM. V lost 6 bases and J lost 6; bases outside the gene matches: 7. The CDR3 DNA is TGTGCCAGCAGCTTCGGACTAGCGGGAGATCCCGGGGAGCTGTTTTTT. Protein: CASSFGLAGDPGELFF.

The V and J genes are TRBV4-2 and TRBJ2-5, with 7 bases identical to TRBD1. With V trimmed by 4 bases and J by 2 bases, 7 bases remained unmatched. Germline CDR1 is LGHNA and CDR2 is YNFKEQ. The CDR3 is made up of 15 amino acids. The CDR3: CASSLRGTDQETQYF. CDR3 in DNA: TGTGCCAGCAGCCTACGAGGGACAGATCAAGAGACCCAGTACTTC.

The chain has TRBV19 and TRBJ1-2; D may be TRBD1 (5 bases). The CDR3 has 12 amino acids. Germline V gene lookup returns CDR1 LNHDA and CDR2 SQIVND (reference sequence). Trimming removed 4 bases from V and 8 bases from J, with 11 bases in between. The CDR3 spells CASSTRVGGYTF. CDR3 DNA sequence: TGTGCCAGTAGTACCAGGGTTGGAGGCTACACCTTC.

This sequence joins TRBV5-1 and TRBJ2-7; 7 positions match TRBD1. Trimming took 2 bases from V and 5 from J; bases not matched to a gene: 7. Germline CDR1 reads SGHRS; CDR2 reads YFSETQ. This CDR3 region has 14 residues. CDR3 DNA: TGCGCCAGCAGCTTAACAGGGGTCGGGAACGAGCAGTACTTC. This codes for CASSLTGVGNEQYF. Complete variable domain (other parts from reference TRBV5-1 and TRBJ2-7): KAGVTQTPRYLIKTRGQQVTLSCSPISGHRSVSWYQQTPGQGLQFLFEYFSETQRNKGNFPGRFSGRQFSNSRSEMNVSTLELGDSALYLCASSLTGVGNEQYFGPGTRLTVT.

There are a few counts of this clone. The chain carries TRBV7-9 and TRBJ2-2, with TRBD2 matching over 7 bases. Trimming took 7 bases from V and 3 from J; bases not matched to a gene: 8. CDR1 and CDR2 from the germline V gene are SEHNR and FQNEAQ (reference sequence). This CDR3 is built from 15 residues. CDR3 amino acids: CASTLGLSYTGELFF. The CDR3 DNA is TGTGCCAGCACCTTGGGACTATCCTACACCGGGGAGCTGTTTTTT. Supplemented by reference TRBV7-9 and TRBJ2-2, the full variable domain reads DTGVSQNPRHKITKRGQNVTFRCDPISEHNRLYWYRQTLGQGPEFLTYFQNEAQLEKSRLLSDRFSAERPKGSFSTLEIQRTEQGDSAMYLCASTLGLSYTGELFFGEGSRLTVL.

The chain carries TRBV30 and TRBJ2-5; TRBD2 agrees at 9 bases. The CDR3 has 14 amino acids. Trimming removed 6 bases from V and 4 bases from J; junction bases left unmatched: 9. The germline gives CDR1 GTSNPN, CDR2 SVGIG (reference sequence). Here the CDR3 DNA reads TGTGCCTGCACGACTAGCGGAGGGGTAGAGACCCAGTACTTC. It specifies CACTTSGGVETQYF.

The chain is built from TRBV3-1 (or the pseudogene TRBV3-2) and TRBJ2-2; D is possibly TRBD2 (5 bases). This CDR3 contains 13 residues. V shed 3 bases and J shed 6 bases, with 8 bases lying between them. Germline V gene lookup returns CDR1 LGHDT and CDR2 YNNKEL (reference sequence). The CDR3 is CASSHVRAGELFF. The DNA of the CDR3 is TGTGCCAGCAGCCATGTGAGGGCCGGGGAGCTGTTTTTT.

The chain recombines TRBV5-5 with TRBJ2-3; TRBD1 is a possible D gene (5 bases). V lost 0 bases, J lost 3 bases, and 5 bases lay in between. From germline, CDR1 is SGHKS and CDR2 YYEKEE (reference sequence). The CDR3 length is 13 residues. The CDR3 DNA follows: TGTGCCAGCAGCTTGGAGGGGACAGATACGCAGTATTTT. The encoded protein is CASSLEGTDTQYF. The full variable domain, rest sourced from reference TRBV5-5 and TRBJ2-3, is DAGVTQSPTHLIKTRGQQVTLRCSPISGHKSVSWYQQVLGQGPQFIFQYYEKEERGRGNFPDRFSARQFPNYSSELNVNALLLGDSALYLCASSLEGTDTQYFGPGTRLTVL.

This chain connects TRBV4-1 to TRBJ2-1, with D tentatively TRBD1 (5 bases). The CDR3 length is 15 residues. The germline V and J ends were trimmed by 4 bases and 10 bases, with 20 bases remaining between them. Germline V gene data show CDR1 as MGHRA and CDR2 as YSYEKL. The CDR3 here is CASSLRDPPLREQFF. CDR3 DNA sequence: TGCGCCAGCAGCCTCAGGGATCCCCCATTGCGCGAGCAGTTCTTC.

This clone was seen only once. This chain links TRBV27 with TRBJ2-1; TRBD2 agrees at 10 bases. The J segment lost 6 bases and the V segment lost 5 bases, leaving 7 bases of the junction unmatched. Germline V gives CDR1 MNHEY, CDR2 SMNVEV (reference sequence). The CDR3 is 15 amino acids. In DNA, the CDR3 is TGTGCCAGCAGTAGACCTAGCGGGAGAATCAATGAGCAGTTCTTC. Translation gives CASSRPSGRINEQFF.

The V and J genes are TRBV20-1 and TRBJ1-5; the D is unclear. This CDR3 comprises 11 residues. V dropped 3 bases and J dropped 8 bases, with 8 bases sitting between them. The V gene's germline CDR1 is DFQATT and CDR2 SNEGSKA (reference sequence). The CDR3 nucleotides read TGCAGTGCTAGTGGGCAGAAGCCCCAGCATTTT. Translation: CSASGQKPQHF.

V usage is TRBV6-2 or TRBV6-3 and J usage is TRBJ2-5; D is undetermined. Trimming shortened V by 0 bases and J by 6 bases, and 29 bases separated the two germline ends. The germline gives CDR1 MNHEY, CDR2 SVGEGT. This CDR3 has 20 residues. The CDR3 bases are TGTGCCAGCAGTTACTCAACGACCCCTTTGGAGTTCGAGAGTCTAAAGACCCAGTACTTC. Its translation is CASSYSTTPLEFESLKTQYF.

This chain connects TRBV5-1 to TRBJ2-2; 7 bases match TRBD1. Germline V gene lookup returns CDR1 SGHRS and CDR2 YFSETQ. Trimming took 0 bases from V and 5 from J; bases not matched to a gene: 7. The CDR3 spans 16 residues. The CDR3 sequence is CASSLEPGTVTGELFF. The CDR3 nucleotides read TGCGCCAGCAGCTTGGAACCCGGGACAGTGACCGGGGAGCTGTTTTTT.

As DNA, the CDR3 is TGTGCCAGCAGTTTAAAGGGGCGAGGCTACACCTTC. Protein: CASSLKGRGYTF. V usage is TRBV28 and J usage is TRBJ1-2, with D possibly being TRBD1 (5 bases). Per germline, CDR1 MDHEN and CDR2 SYDVKM. CDR3 length equals 12 residues. The ends were cut back, 2 bases at V and 8 bases at J, with 9 bases in the middle.

The chain is built from TRBV9 and TRBJ1-6; D ambiguous. There are 17 residues in the CDR3. Germline-derived CDR1 and CDR2 are SGDLS and YYNGEE. Deletions cut 0 bases from V and 5 bases from J, with 15 bases between. The DNA for the CDR3 is TGTGCCAGCAGCGTAGAGGGAGAATCGTTAAATAATTCACCCCTCCACTTT. It yields the protein CASSVEGESLNNSPLHF.

V is TRBV4-2 and J is TRBJ2-2, with D hard to call. This CDR3 is 16 amino acids long. Trimming shortened V by 4 bases and J by 0 bases, and 12 bases separated the two germline ends. Germline V CDR1 and CDR2: LGHNA, YNFKEQ. The CDR3 sequence is CASSPSLVSNTGELFF. In nucleotides, the CDR3 is TGTGCCAGCAGCCCGAGTCTCGTTTCGAACACCGGGGAGCTGTTTTTT.

V gene TRBV10-3 combines with J gene TRBJ1-1; TRBD1 matches 8 bases. CDR1 is ENHRY and CDR2 is SYGVKD in the germline V gene. V lost 6 bases and J lost 4; bases outside the gene matches: 10. This CDR3 spans 15 amino acids. In DNA form, the CDR3 reads TGTGCCATCAGCCCAGGACAGGGTACCGCCACTGAAGCTTTCTTT. Protein: CAISPGQGTATEAFF.